This passage covers 7 T cell receptor beta chains from one sample sequenced in a study of T-cell memory formation after mild COVID-19. TCRdb re-called the 5' RACE reads with MiXCR, one entry per CDR3 protein. The repertoire has about 290,000 distinct CDR3 sequences, roughly 15% of them found once; the top ten carry roughly 22%. The sequenced material came from PBMCs or a T cell subset sorted from them (not recorded which). The source of these receptors is a man between 18 and 35 years old who had mild COVID-19 (a few samples of this study predate the infection). Cell type and time point are not known.

The chain recombines TRBV5-1 with TRBJ2-7; 7 nucleotides match TRBD2. The CDR3 is 19 residues long. In germline, CDR1 is SGHRS, CDR2 YFSETQ. V shed 0 bases and J 0 bases; nucleotides not matched to a gene: 15. The CDR3 here is CASSLAPRERGSLSYEQYF. The DNA of the CDR3 is TGCGCCAGCAGCTTGGCTCCCCGTGAGCGGGGATCCCTCTCCTACGAGCAGTACTTC.

This clonotype has just a few counts. The V call is TRBV20-1, the J call TRBJ1-5, with a weak D call TRBD1 (5 bases). Germline V CDR1 and CDR2: DFQATT, SNEGSKA (reference sequence). CDR3 length: 15 residues. Trimming cost V 3 bases and J 1 base, with 13 bases left between them. CDR3 nucleotide sequence: TGCAGTGCTAGCGGTGACAGCGAGAGCAATCAGCCCCAGCATTTT. Amino acid sequence: CSASGDSESNQPQHF.

This clonotype was counted between two and nine times. The chain couples TRBV7-9 to TRBJ1-2; D is undetermined. This CDR3 has 14 residues. V was trimmed by 1 base and J by 3 bases, leaving 9 bases between them. Germline CDR1 and CDR2: SEHNR and FQNEAQ (reference sequence). The CDR3 is CASSLVTADYGYTF. The CDR3 DNA reads as TGTGCCAGCAGCTTAGTCACGGCAGACTATGGCTACACCTTC.

This rearrangement joins TRBV28 to TRBJ2-3; 8 bases map to TRBD1. Looked up from germline, CDR1 is MDHEN and CDR2 is SYDVKM. The CDR3 has 15 amino acids. V trimming: 4 bases; J trimming: 7 bases; junction bases outside the gene matches: 10. In DNA, the CDR3 is TGTGCCAGCAGTTACAGGGGGGTCACGAGCCATACGCAGTATTTT. Its translation: CASSYRGVTSHTQYF. The full variable domain, in which reference TRBV28 and TRBJ2-3 provide the parts outside the CDR3, is DVKVTQSSRYLVKRTGEKVFLECVQDMDHENMFWYRQDPGLGLRLIYFSYDVKMKEKGDIPEGYSVSREKKERFSLILESASTNQTSMYLCASSYRGVTSHTQYFGPGTRLTVL.

The V call is TRBV3-1, the J call TRBJ2-5; D not certain. Germline V gene data show CDR1 as LGHDT and CDR2 as YNNKEL (reference sequence). The CDR3 totals 14 residues. Trimming removed 9 bases from V and 2 bases from J, with 16 bases in between. The CDR3 sequence is CASQPQAPQETQYF. The CDR3 bases are TGTGCCAGTCAGCCGCAGGCGCCGCAAGAGACCCAGTACTTC.

This clonotype was counted a few times. This chain joins TRBV7-2 and TRBJ2-3; 8 bases align to TRBD2. Germline loops: CDR1 SGHTA, CDR2 FQGNSA. V lost 1 base and J lost 6; bases outside the gene matches: 9. CDR3 length: 16 residues. CDR3 DNA: TGTGCCAGCAGCTTAGTATCGGGGGGGCGGGACGATACGCAGTATTTT. Residues: CASSLVSGGRDDTQYF.

This clonotype occurred a few times. The rearrangement joins TRBV18 to TRBJ1-1, with unresolved D. The germline V gene encodes CDR1 KGHSH and CDR2 LQKENI. CDR3 length: 13 residues. Trimming removed 2 bases from V and 7 bases from J, with 11 bases in between. Here the CDR3 DNA reads TGTGCCAGCTCACCATTGCGTGAATTTGAAGCTTTCTTT. It encodes CASSPLREFEAFF.